This TCR beta chain was sequenced for a study of T cells in Graves' hyperthyroidism and ophthalmopathy. Amplified TCR beta CDR3 regions came from RNA transcripts. During a first-round RT-PCR of the TCR CDR3, the HTBI primer set was used. TCRdb re-called the multiplex PCR reads with MiXCR, one entry per CDR3 protein. The data show 500,000 to 750,000 distinct CDR3 sequences, with 12% to 15% seen just once and roughly 7% held by the top ten. The CDR3 has 16 residues. V lost 5 bases and J lost 7; bases outside the gene matches: 13. Germline V gene data show CDR1 as SGHTA and CDR2 as FQGNSA. This clonotype was detected many times.

The sequencing sample was made of blood. This TCR was sampled from a woman under 30 with Graves' ophthalmopathy. The V and J genes are TRBV7-2 and TRBJ2-7, with 11 bases aligning to TRBD2. The CDR3 region is CASSPPTSGGPGEQYF. CDR3 coding DNA: TGTGCCAGCAGCCCGCCCACTAGCGGGGGACCGGGGGAGCAGTACTTC.